This T cell receptor beta chain was recovered during a study of cytomegalovirus exposure and HLA in healthy donors. About the study: In an earlier analysis, around 100 million unique TCR beta sequences were found from 200 million or so T cells.

This CDR3 spans 17 amino acids. Germline V gene lookup returns CDR1 SGDLS and CDR2 YYNGEE. The germline V and J ends were trimmed by 2 bases and 3 bases, with 17 bases remaining between them. The PCR ran on 60 Vbeta and 13 Jbeta primers. The repertoire was sequenced with immunoSEQ multiplex PCR; TCRdb's copy has only in-frame clones and lacks some. The sample has 200,000 or so clones, 70% to 80% seen once. This chain joins TRBV9 and TRBJ2-2, with no clear D. The specimen sequenced was PBMCs. The clonotype was recovered from a young woman in good health and CMV-seronegative. CDR3 protein: CASSVTGSPEYTGELFF. For the CDR3, the DNA is TGTGCCAGCAGCGTTACCGGGTCCCCCGAATACACCGGGGAGCTGTTTTTT. The full variable domain, rest sourced from reference TRBV9 and TRBJ2-2, is DSGVTQTPKHLITATGQRVTLRCSPRSGDLSVYWYQQSLDQGLQFLIQYYNGEERAKGNILERFSAQQFPDLHSELNLSSLELGDSALYFCASSVTGSPEYTGELFFGEGSRLTVL.